These 13 T cell receptor beta chains share one sample of origin, sequenced in a study of blood T cell repertoires in COVID-19. Libraries were prepared by immunoSEQ multiplex PCR; TCRdb keeps only in-frame clonotypes and omits some of them. The data hold fewer than 250,000 clones, with approximately 87% observed a single time. The specimen was peripheral blood. The receptors were gathered from a woman in her forties or fifties with acute or convalescent COVID-19.

The rearrangement links TRBV27 to TRBJ2-3; 12 bases are shared with TRBD2. The CDR3 consists of 18 residues. CDR1 MNHEY and CDR2 SMNVEV come from the germline V gene (reference sequence). With 5 bases clipped from V and 2 bases from J, the junction kept 11 bases outside the gene matches. Written as DNA, the CDR3 is TGTGCCAGCAGTAGAACTAGCGGGGGGCCCTCTATCACAGATACGCAGTATTTT. Residues: CASSRTSGGPSITDTQYF.

The chain recombines TRBV6-5 with TRBJ2-1; no firm D call. V was trimmed by 6 bases and J by 8 bases, leaving 8 bases between them. The CDR3 has 11 amino acids. The germline V gene encodes CDR1 MNHEY and CDR2 SVGAGI. The CDR3 loop reads CASRQYDEQFF. CDR3 nucleotide sequence: TGTGCCAGCAGGCAGTACGATGAGCAGTTCTTC.

The chain employs TRBV30 and TRBJ2-3; 7 nucleotides match TRBD2. V dropped 4 bases and J dropped 3; count of bases not matched to a gene: 4. CDR1 is GTSNPN and CDR2 is SVGIG in the germline V gene (reference sequence). This CDR3 contains 13 residues. This chain's CDR3 is CAWTERETDTQYF. The CDR3 DNA reads TGTGCCTGGACGGAGCGGGAAACAGATACGCAGTATTTT.

V is TRBV19 and J is TRBJ2-4; 9 nucleotides line up with TRBD1. CDR1 is LNHDA, CDR2 SQIVND, per germline (reference sequence). The J segment lost 3 bases and the V segment lost 3 bases, leaving 6 bases of the junction unmatched. There are 16 residues in the CDR3. The CDR3 here is CASSIRDRAVKNIQYF. In DNA form, the CDR3 reads TGTGCCAGTAGTATCCGGGACAGGGCCGTCAAAAACATTCAGTACTTC. The whole variable domain, filled in from reference TRBV19 and TRBJ2-4, reads DGGITQSPKYLFRKEGQNVTLSCEQNLNHDAMYWYRQDPGQGLRLIYYSQIVNDFQKGDIAEGYSVSREKKESFPLTVTSAQKNPTAFYLCASSIRDRAVKNIQYFGAGTRLSVL.

This sequence joins TRBV19 and TRBJ1-1, with 7 bases that match TRBD1. Per germline, CDR1 LNHDA and CDR2 SQIVND (reference sequence). The CDR3 covers 17 residues. V gave up 2 bases and J gave up 2 bases; unmatched junction bases: 11. The DNA of the CDR3 is TGTGCCAGTAGTATACGGGCCGGGAGGGGGCAAAACACTGAAGCTTTCTTT. Translated: CASSIRAGRGQNTEAFF.

This chain connects TRBV6-1 to TRBJ1-5; 10 bases align to TRBD1. CDR3 length: 19 amino acids. V was pared by 0 bases and J by 3 bases, with 11 bases of the junction left unmatched. Germline CDR1 MNHNS, CDR2 SASEGT. CDR3 sequence reads: CASSEALPFGTGANQPQHF. The CDR3 DNA is TGTGCCAGCAGTGAAGCGCTTCCCTTCGGGACAGGGGCCAATCAGCCCCAGCATTTT.

The genes are TRBV7-9 and TRBJ1-1; D perhaps matches TRBD1 (5 bases). The V gene's germline CDR1 is SEHNR and CDR2 FQNEAQ (reference sequence). Deletions cut 5 bases from V and 1 base from J, with 8 bases between. CDR3 size: 13 residues. The CDR3 sequence: CASSTQANTEAFF. The CDR3 bases are TGTGCCAGCAGCACACAGGCGAACACTGAAGCTTTCTTT.

This clone has a single count. The genes are TRBV19 and TRBJ1-2; D unresolved. V was cut by 3 bases and J by 4 bases, with 9 bases left in between. Looked up from germline, CDR1 is LNHDA and CDR2 is SQIVND (reference sequence). The CDR3 spans 13 residues. DNA of the CDR3: TGTGCCAGTAGTATCAACATTGGCTATGGCTACACCTTC. Translated: CASSINIGYGYTF.

V and J are TRBV19 and TRBJ2-5; 7 positions agree with TRBD1. CDR1 is LNHDA and CDR2 is SQIVND in the germline V gene (reference sequence). Trimming removed 4 bases from V and 1 base from J; junction bases left unmatched: 3. The CDR3 is 14 amino acids. The chain's CDR3 is CASSRQGSQETQYF. The CDR3 DNA sequence: TGTGCCAGTAGTAGACAGGGCTCCCAAGAGACCCAGTACTTC.

The V and J genes are TRBV11-2 and TRBJ1-1; 7 nucleotides agree with TRBD1. This CDR3 is built from 14 residues. J lost 5 bases, V lost 1 base, and 4 bases had no gene match. CDR1 and CDR2 (germline): SGHAT, FQNNGV. CDR3: CASSLAVGQTEAFF. The CDR3, as DNA: TGTGCCAGCAGCTTAGCAGTGGGACAGACTGAAGCTTTCTTT.

This chain links TRBV10-3 with TRBJ2-3; 7 bases are shared with TRBD1. Germline V CDR1 and CDR2: ENHRY, SYGVKD. V shed 10 bases, J shed 2 bases, and the junction held 12 bases outside the gene matches. CDR3 size: 15 residues. CDR3 in amino acids: CATSPSDRATDTQYF. The CDR3 region has the DNA TGTGCCACGAGCCCGTCAGACAGGGCCACAGATACGCAGTATTTT.

The V call is TRBV7-8, the J call TRBJ1-2; possibly TRBD1 for D (6 bases). This CDR3 has 18 amino acids. Germline CDR1 and CDR2: SGHVS and FQNEAQ. Trimming stripped 5 bases from V and 0 bases from J, with 22 bases between. The CDR3 DNA follows: TGTGCCAGCAGCCAAGGGTGGACAGCATATCTAGCTAACTATGGCTACACCTTC. Protein sequence: CASSQGWTAYLANYGYTF.

The chain recombines TRBV27 with TRBJ2-7; 7 bases map to TRBD2. Germline CDR1 MNHEY, CDR2 SMNVEV (reference sequence). Trimming took 6 bases from V and 4 from J; bases not matched to a gene: 12. The CDR3 spans 15 residues. CDR3 in amino acids: CASRQLEAGFYEQYF. The CDR3 DNA reads TGTGCCAGCAGGCAACTCGAAGCGGGGTTTTACGAGCAGTACTTC.